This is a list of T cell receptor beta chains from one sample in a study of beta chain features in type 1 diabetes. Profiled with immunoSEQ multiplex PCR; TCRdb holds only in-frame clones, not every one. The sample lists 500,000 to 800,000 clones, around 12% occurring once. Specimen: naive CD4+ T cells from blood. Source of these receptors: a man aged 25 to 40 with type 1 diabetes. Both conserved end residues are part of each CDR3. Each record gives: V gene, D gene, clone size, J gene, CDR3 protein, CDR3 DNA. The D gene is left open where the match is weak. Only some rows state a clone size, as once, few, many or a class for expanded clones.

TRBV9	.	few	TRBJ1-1	CASSEGSNTEAFF	TGTGCCAGCAGCGAAGGGTCGAACACTGAAGCTTTCTTT
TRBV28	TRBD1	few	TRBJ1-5	CASTQLGQRNQPQHF	TGTGCCAGCACCCAACTGGGACAGCGAAATCAGCCCCAGCATTTT
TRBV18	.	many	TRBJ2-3	CASSLLGRLTDTQYF	TGTGCCAGCTCACTTCTGGGACGGCTCACAGATACGCAGTATTTT
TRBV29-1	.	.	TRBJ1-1	CSVPGDAEAFF	TGCAGCGTTCCGGGGGACGCTGAAGCTTTCTTT
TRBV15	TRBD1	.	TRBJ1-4	CATSPDRGLPNEKLFF	TGTGCCACCAGCCCTGACAGGGGGCTACCAAATGAAAAACTGTTTTTT
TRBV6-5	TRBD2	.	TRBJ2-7	CASSYKLAGASYEQYF	TGTGCCAGCAGTTATAAACTAGCGGGGGCCTCCTACGAGCAGTACTTC
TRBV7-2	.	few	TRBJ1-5	CASSTRDSNQPQHF	TGTGCCAGCAGTACACGAGATAGCAATCAGCCCCAGCATTTT
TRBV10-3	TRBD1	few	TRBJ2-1	CAISESTGGSYNEQFF	TGTGCCATCAGTGAGTCGACAGGGGGCTCCTACAATGAGCAGTTCTTC
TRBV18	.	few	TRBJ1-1	CASSPGARPPNTEAFF	TGTGCCAGCTCACCGGGGGCTAGGCCTCCGAACACTGAAGCTTTCTTT
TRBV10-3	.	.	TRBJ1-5	CAIRAGAGGQPQHF	TGTGCCATCAGAGCAGGGGCCGGGGGGCAGCCCCAGCATTTT
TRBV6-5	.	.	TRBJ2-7	CASSYSATTYEQYF	TGTGCCAGCAGTTACTCGGCCACCACCTACGAGCAGTACTTC
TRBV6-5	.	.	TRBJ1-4	CASSYWVGEKLFF	TGTGCCAGCAGTTACTGGGTTGGTGAAAAACTGTTTTTT
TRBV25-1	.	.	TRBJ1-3	CASRASGNTIYF	TGTGCCAGCAGGGCGAGTGGAAACACCATATATTTT
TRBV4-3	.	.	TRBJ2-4	CASSQDGHTASKNIQYF	TGCGCCAGCAGCCAAGATGGCCATACCGCGTCCAAAAACATTCAGTACTTC